This T cell receptor beta chain was observed in a study of T-cell memory formation after mild COVID-19. V was shortened by 0 bases and J by 1 base, with 7 bases between the two germline ends. This CDR3 region has 16 residues. CDR1 is LGHNA and CDR2 is YSLEER in the germline V gene. This clonotype was detected ten times or more. No antigen is known for it. TCR alpha and TCR beta cDNA libraries with sample barcodes and UMIs came from 5'RACE using constant-segment primers. TCRdb re-analysed the 5' RACE reads in MiXCR, keeping a single row per CDR3 protein. The sample shows fewer than 95,000 distinct CDR3 sequences, more than 12% of them seen only once. Study observations and caveats: That cross-reactive memory joined was suggested by some responding clones appearing in pre-infection memory.

The receptor was derived from a man aged 18-30 years who had mild COVID-19 (a few samples of this study predate the infection). Cell type and time point are not known. The specimen sequenced was PBMCs or a T cell subset sorted from them (not recorded which). The V gene is TRBV4-3, the J gene TRBJ2-6; D gene uncertain. CDR3 sequence reads: CASSQDLGSGANVLTF. The CDR3 DNA sequence: TGCGCCAGCAGCCAAGATCTTGGGTCTGGGGCCAACGTCCTGACTTTC.